This T cell receptor beta chain was recovered during a study of prognosis after radiotherapy for stage I lung cancer (TCRdb year 2021). Broadly, across the study: Between April 2018 and early 2019, fewer than 20 patients with stage I NSCLC were enrolled in Nanjing, China. SBRT was given in 3 to 5 fractions with a biologically effective dose of at least 100 Gy, using image-guided IMRT or VMAT. The study took one blood sample before SBRT and one after SBRT from each of roughly 20 patients and sequenced all 38 samples. On tumor histology, 11 to 12 patients had adenocarcinoma and six to eight had squamous cell carcinoma. The cohort included over 10 men and five to seven women, with a median age of approximately 76 years and a range of roughly 53 to 85 years. Peripheral blood TCR beta repertoires were profiled in stage I NSCLC patients before and after stereotactic body radiotherapy, and the study then linked these repertoires to distant failure. All patients were regarded as medically inoperable, because of comorbidities in approximately twelve patients and refusal of surgery in several patients. Concurrent therapy was not administered to any patient alongside SBRT. Five patients had oligometastatic NSCLC after their primary tumor was surgically resected, and under 15 patients had newly diagnosed primary stage I lung tumors. After SBRT, distant metastases developed in four of the 19 patients at a median of approximately 7 months, while the remaining 15 patients had no significant progression.

Ends trimmed: V by 7 bases, J by 5 bases; bases unmatched to a gene: 10. Based on the germline V gene (reference sequence), the CDR1 and CDR2 sequences are LNHDA and SQIVND. The CDR3 runs 14 amino acids, cysteine and phenylalanine included. Only CDR3 DNA is held: 42 bases, read in frame from base 1. By how much of the sample it makes up, this clonotype is medium-sized (0.01 to 0.1%). It has no known antigen specificity. No base quality values were provided; no much bigger clone lies one nucleotide off. All patients had node-negative disease on CT and PET/CT, and none had a history of other malignancies or had previously received chemotherapy or radiotherapy. Around 6 milliliters of peripheral venous blood were drawn into EDTA tubes at each of two time points. Ficoll-Paque Plus density-gradient centrifugation was used to isolate PBMCs. Samples were stored at -80°C immediately after collection until analysis.

Two rounds of multiplex PCR on genomic DNA were used to amplify the TCR beta CDR3 region. The first PCR round used primers specific to each TRBV and TRBJ gene, and the primer sequences were filed in Chinese patent CN105087789A. The second PCR round used universal primers. The Roche High Pure PCR Template Preparation Kit was used to extract genomic DNA from frozen PBMCs. An Illumina HiSeq 3000 was used to sequence the libraries paired-end with 151 bp reads. Regarding the original processing steps: Raw reads lacking the multiplex PCR primer sequences were removed with CutAdapt. PEAR was used to merge high-quality paired reads into contigs. By alignment to reference sequences, MiXCR assigned TRB V, D and J gene segments to each contig. CDR3 sequences were clustered by base quality and sequence similarity to remove sequencing errors. Diversity was measured as Shannon entropy normalized by the natural log of productive TCR sequence number. One minus Shannon entropy divided by the natural log of the number of unique clonotypes was used as the definition of clonality. Progression-free survival cut-offs for repertoire metrics were chosen using the Youden index of ROC curves, with analyses run in R 3.5.3. Through fastp at Q25 and MiXCR, TCRdb rebuilt clones from the public reads, retaining in-frame beta chains. Here each entry gathers all rows of one CDR3 protein and keeps the most common genes and DNA. The V and J calls come from TCRdb's annotation, not from the publication. The sample contains about 16,000 distinct CDR3 sequences, around 40% of them found a single time. The top ten clones comprise around 40% of the sample.

Study-wide findings and limitations: No determination of tumor specificity was made for expanded TCR clones. After SBRT, the number of unique TCR clones decreased (median around 10,000 before versus about 6,900 after; Wilcoxon paired P=0.011). TRBV and TRBJ usage frequencies reportedly differed by metastasis status, in two V genes at baseline and in several V and two J genes after SBRT. No adjustment for multiple comparisons was applied to any of the reported P values. Post-SBRT Shannon entropy and its change from baseline were lower in patients who developed distant metastases; baseline Shannon entropy was not associated with metastases. The small cohort and short follow-up limited the study, so independent validation of the findings is needed.

The sequence links TRBV19 to TRBJ2-7; TRBD2 matches 8 bases in the middle. Sequences were derived from PBMCs, sampled before or after stereotactic body radiation therapy (not recorded which). The receptor's source is a donor older than 45 with non-small cell lung cancer. The DNA sequence reads TGTGCCAGTAAAACGGGAGGGGTTAGGGACGAGCAGTACTTC. The encoded protein is CASKTGGVRDEQYF.